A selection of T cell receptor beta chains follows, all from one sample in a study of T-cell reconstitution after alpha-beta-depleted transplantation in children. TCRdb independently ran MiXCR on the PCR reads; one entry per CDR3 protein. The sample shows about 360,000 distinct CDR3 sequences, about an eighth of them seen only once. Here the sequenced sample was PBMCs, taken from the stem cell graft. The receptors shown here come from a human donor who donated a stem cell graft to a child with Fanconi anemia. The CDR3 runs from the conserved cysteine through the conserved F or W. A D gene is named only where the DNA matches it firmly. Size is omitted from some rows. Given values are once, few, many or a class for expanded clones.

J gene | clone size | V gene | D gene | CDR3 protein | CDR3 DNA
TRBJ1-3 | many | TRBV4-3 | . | CASSQDRLLGNTIYF | TGCGCCAGCAGCCAAGATAGGCTACTCGGAAACACCATATATTTT
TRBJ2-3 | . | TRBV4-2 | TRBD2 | CASSQPRGDFITDTQYF | TGTGCCAGCAGCCAACCGCGGGGGGACTTCATCACAGATACGCAGTATTTT
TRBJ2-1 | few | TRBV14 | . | CASSPTQGPNNEQFF | TGTGCCAGCAGCCCGACGCAAGGCCCCAACAATGAGCAGTTCTTC
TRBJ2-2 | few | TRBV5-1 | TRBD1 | CASSYWTGGRELFF | TGCGCCAGCAGCTACTGGACAGGGGGCCGGGAGCTGTTTTTT
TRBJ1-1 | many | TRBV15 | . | CATSRPQRGVTEAFF | TGTGCCACCAGCAGACCCCAGAGGGGTGTCACTGAAGCTTTCTTT
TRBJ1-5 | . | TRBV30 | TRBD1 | CAWSTGDNQPQHF | TGTGCCTGGTCGACAGGGGACAATCAGCCCCAGCATTTT
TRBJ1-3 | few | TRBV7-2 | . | CASSIQGSGNTIYF | TGTGCCAGCAGCATACAGGGCTCTGGAAACACCATATATTTT
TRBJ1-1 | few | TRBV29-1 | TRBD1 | CSAWDRGVAEAFF | TGCAGCGCCTGGGACAGGGGGGTAGCTGAAGCTTTCTTT
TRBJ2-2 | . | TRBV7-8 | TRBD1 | CASSLVTGVTGELFF | TGTGCCAGCAGCTTAGTGACAGGGGTAACCGGGGAGCTGTTTTTT
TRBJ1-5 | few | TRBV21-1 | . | CASSAREGSNQPQHF | TGTGCCAGCAGCGCAAGAGAGGGGAGCAATCAGCCCCAGCATTTT
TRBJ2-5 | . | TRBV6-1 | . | CASSVGFASQETQYF | TGTGCCAGCAGTGTGGGGTTCGCCTCCCAAGAGACCCAGTACTTC
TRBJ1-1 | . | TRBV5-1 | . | CASGRDTGTEAFF | TGCGCCAGCGGGCGGGACACTGGGACTGAAGCTTTCTTT
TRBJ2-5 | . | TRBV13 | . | CASSLQGRLSETQYF | TGTGCCAGCAGCTTACAGGGGAGGCTTAGTGAGACCCAGTACTTC
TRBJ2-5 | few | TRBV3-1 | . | CASSPVYRDTQETQYF | TGTGCCAGCAGCCCGGTTTACCGGGACACTCAAGAGACCCAGTACTTC
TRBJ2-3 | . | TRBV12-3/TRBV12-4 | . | CASSPPGPGDTQYF | TGTGCCAGCAGTCCTCCGGGGCCGGGAGATACGCAGTATTTT
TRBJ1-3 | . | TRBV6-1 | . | CASSQYSGNTIYF | TGTGCCAGCAGCCAATACTCTGGAAACACCATATATTTT
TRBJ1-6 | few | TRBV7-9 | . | CASSFSGRSPLHF | TGTGCCAGCAGCTTTAGCGGAAGATCACCCCTCCACTTT
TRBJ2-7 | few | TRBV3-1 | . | CASSQGMWQAMDLKYF | TGTGCCAGCAGCCAAGGTATGTGGCAGGCGATGGACTTGAAGTACTTC
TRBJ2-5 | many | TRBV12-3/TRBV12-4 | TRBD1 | CASSLDRGLSETQYF | TGTGCCAGCAGTCTGGACAGGGGGCTTTCCGAGACCCAGTACTTC
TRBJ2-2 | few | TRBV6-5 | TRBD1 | CASSYSTGGIGELFF | TGTGCCAGCAGTTACTCGACAGGGGGCATCGGGGAGCTGTTTTTT
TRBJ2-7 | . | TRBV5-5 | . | CASSKRLGNPYEQYF | TGTGCCAGCAGCAAGAGGCTGGGGAATCCCTACGAGCAGTACTTC
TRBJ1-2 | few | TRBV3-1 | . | CASSQDNWETYGYTF | TGTGCCAGCAGCCAAGATAATTGGGAAACCTATGGCTACACCTTC
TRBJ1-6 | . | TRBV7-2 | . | CASSFEKNSPLHF | TGTGCCAGCAGCTTCGAGAAGAATTCACCCCTCCACTTT
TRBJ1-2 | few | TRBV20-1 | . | CSATVRPNGYTF | TGCAGTGCTACTGTGAGGCCGAATGGCTACACCTTC
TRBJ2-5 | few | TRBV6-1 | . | CASSAGIFTLQETQYF | TGTGCCAGCAGTGCGGGGATTTTCACACTCCAAGAGACCCAGTACTTC
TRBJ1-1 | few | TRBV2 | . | CASSEGVTPNTEAFF | TGTGCCAGCAGTGAAGGGGTTACGCCTAACACTGAAGCTTTCTTT
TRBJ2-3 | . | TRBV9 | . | CATNRGGRGLTDTQYF | TGTGCCACCAATAGAGGGGGGCGGGGGCTCACAGATACGCAGTATTTT
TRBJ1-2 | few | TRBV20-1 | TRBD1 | CSARRGREGYTF | TGCAGTGCTCGGAGGGGGCGAGAAGGCTACACCTTC
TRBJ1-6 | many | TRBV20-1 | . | CSASPYSRGYSPLHF | TGCAGTGCTAGCCCCTATTCCAGGGGTTATTCACCCCTCCACTTT
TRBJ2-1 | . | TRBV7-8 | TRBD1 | CASSSGQFNEQFF | TGTGCCAGCAGCTCGGGACAGTTCAATGAGCAGTTCTTC
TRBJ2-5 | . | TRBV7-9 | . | CASRRTLQETQYF | TGTGCCAGCAGGAGGACACTACAAGAGACCCAGTACTTC
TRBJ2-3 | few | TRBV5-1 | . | CASSWIERSTDTQYF | TGCGCCAGCAGCTGGATCGAGAGGAGTACAGATACGCAGTATTTT
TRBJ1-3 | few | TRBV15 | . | CATSSGTSGNTIYF | TGTGCCACCAGCAGCGGGACTTCTGGAAACACCATATATTTT
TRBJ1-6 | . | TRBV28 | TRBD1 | CASFTGTGGQSPLHF | TGTGCCAGCTTCACCGGGACAGGGGGCCAATCACCCCTCCACTTT
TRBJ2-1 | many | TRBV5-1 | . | CASGNNHIDEQFF | TGCGCCAGCGGGAATAACCACATAGATGAGCAGTTCTTC
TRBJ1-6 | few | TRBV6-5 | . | CASSFADGNNSPLHF | TGTGCCAGCAGTTTTGCTGACGGGAATAATTCACCCCTCCACTTT